These T cell receptor beta chains were read from a single sample in a study of human T cells and chemical hapten exposure. TCRdb recomputed calls from the RACE reads with MiXCR, one row per CDR3 protein. The sample comprises fewer than 350,000 distinct CDR3 sequences, approximately 7.5% of which are singletons, and less than 1.5% rests with the top ten. The sample here was whole blood, taken in connection with sensitization to the hapten diphenylcyclopropenone (DPC). The receptors stem from a man in his late teens or twenties with alopecia areata. Some clones in this sample may be carry-over from other donors' samples. The CDR3 runs from the conserved cysteine through the conserved F or W. The order of the fields is J gene, V gene, CDR3 protein.

TRBJ1-1,TRBV7-2,CASSLAGSHTEAFF
TRBJ2-7,TRBV2,CASSPRQGRFPQYF
TRBJ2-7,TRBV20-1,CSARGAYSYEQYF
TRBJ1-2,TRBV10-3,CATQGGAGYGYTF
TRBJ1-2,TRBV4-1,CASSQGPLKDYGYTF
TRBJ2-5,TRBV14,CASSQDYFEGNQETQYF
TRBJ2-5,TRBV29-1,CSATSGEETQYF
TRBJ2-7,TRBV9,CASSAQRTGPYEQYF
TRBJ2-7,TRBV29-1,CSVEGLDLEQYF
TRBJ2-7,TRBV5-1,CASSLDTNSGSYEQYF
TRBJ1-4,TRBV6-1,CASSEWVAEANEKLFF
TRBJ1-2,TRBV28,CASSYRQARGYTF
TRBJ1-4,TRBV7-9,CASSLTVTTNEKLFF
TRBJ2-5,TRBV4-1,CASSQRTVTGLETQYF
TRBJ1-5,TRBV28,CASSAGRSNQPQHF
TRBJ2-3,TRBV7-6,CASSRTADTQYF
TRBJ1-1,TRBV7-6,CASSLARDRRTEAFF
TRBJ2-1,TRBV6-1,CASSVPEGEQFF
TRBJ2-1,TRBV10-3,CAISGPRDGQNEQFF